Listed below are T cell receptor beta chains from one sample, sequenced in a study of T cell responses to AZD1222 COVID-19 vaccine. The protocol was immunoSEQ multiplex PCR, while the TCRdb copy is restricted to in-frame clones and leaves out a portion. The top ten clones hold under 2% of a sample with approximately 140,000 clones, approximately 94% of them seen once. The sequences come from peripheral blood, collected on day 0 of AZD1222 vaccination. The receptors shown here come from an adult in good health. CDR3s include the opening cysteine and the closing phenylalanine or tryptophan. The order of the fields is J gene, V gene, clone size, D gene, CDR3 protein, CDR3 DNA. The D gene is left open where the match is weak. Expanded clones get a size class; other rows say once, few or many, or leave the size out.

TRBJ1-1,TRBV28,NA,NA,CASRGVGNTEAFF,TGTGCCAGCCGGGGAGTAGGGAACACTGAAGCTTTCTTT
TRBJ1-2,TRBV2,NA,TRBD1,CASSAVPGQGNYGYTF,TGTGCCAGCAGTGCGGTCCCGGGACAGGGAAACTATGGCTACACCTTC
TRBJ2-1,TRBV10-1,NA,TRBD1,CASSPGDRGHIEQFF,TGCGCCAGCAGCCCAGGGGACAGGGGGCATATTGAGCAGTTCTTC
TRBJ2-5,TRBV5-1,NA,NA,CASSPPGGRGETQYF,TGCGCCAGCAGCCCCCCCGGGGGGCGCGGGGAGACCCAGTACTTC
TRBJ2-1,TRBV11-3,NA,NA,CASSLGGGHNEQFF,TGTGCCAGCAGCTTAGGAGGGGGGCACAATGAGCAGTTCTTC
TRBJ2-2,TRBV6-5,NA,NA,CASSRQGPGELFF,TGTGCCAGCAGTCGGCAGGGGCCCGGGGAGCTGTTTTTT
TRBJ1-2,TRBV3-1/TRBV3-2,once,NA,CASSPQDSYGYTF,TGTGCCAGCAGCCCTCAGGACTCCTATGGCTACACCTTC
TRBJ2-1,TRBV11-3,NA,NA,CASSLDTSSYNEQFF,TGTGCCAGCAGCTTAGATACAAGCTCCTACAATGAGCAGTTCTTC
TRBJ1-2,TRBV7-9,NA,NA,CASSPQRAEGYTF,TGTGCCAGCAGCCCCCAGAGGGCAGAGGGCTACACCTTC
TRBJ2-2,TRBV6-2/TRBV6-3,once,TRBD2,CASSLLAGEVTGELFF,TGTGCCAGCAGTTTGCTAGCGGGAGAGGTTACCGGGGAGCTGTTTTTT
TRBJ1-2,TRBV7-9,NA,NA,CASSLVGGNGYTF,TGTGCCAGCAGCTTAGTAGGGGGAAATGGCTACACCTTC
TRBJ1-1,TRBV10-1,NA,NA,CASLRGGPRGTEAFF,TGCGCCAGCCTCCGAGGGGGGCCCAGGGGCACTGAAGCTTTCTTT
TRBJ2-1,TRBV6-5,once,TRBD1,CASRGDSSYNEQFF,TGTGCCAGCAGAGGGGACAGCTCCTACAATGAGCAGTTCTTC
TRBJ2-7,TRBV7-2,NA,TRBD2,CASSLQGAGSSYEQYF,TGTGCCAGCAGCTTACAAGGAGCGGGGAGCTCCTACGAGCAGTACTTC
TRBJ1-1,TRBV12-3/TRBV12-4,NA,NA,CASNPGQGAFF,TGTGCCAGCAACCCAGGGCAAGGAGCTTTCTTT
TRBJ1-5,TRBV2,NA,NA,CASSGTGSQPQHF,TGTGCCAGCAGTGGCACGGGAAGCCAGCCCCAGCATTTT
TRBJ1-1,TRBV10-3,NA,NA,CAISLSKNTEAFF,TGTGCCATCAGCCTTTCAAAGAACACTGAAGCTTTCTTT
TRBJ1-2,TRBV12-3/TRBV12-4,NA,NA,CASSLHRNYGYTF,TGTGCCAGCAGTTTGCACCGTAACTATGGCTACACCTTC
TRBJ1-5,TRBV19,NA,NA,CASSIGLLNQPQHF,TGTGCCAGTAGTATTGGGTTACTCAATCAGCCCCAGCATTTT
TRBJ1-1,TRBV19,NA,NA,CASSSRRMNTEAFF,TGTGCCAGTAGTAGCAGACGCATGAACACTGAAGCTTTCTTT
TRBJ2-7,TRBV27,NA,NA,CASSRGGNEQYF,TGTGCCAGCAGCCGAGGGGGGAACGAGCAGTACTTC
TRBJ2-2,TRBV7-3,NA,TRBD1,CASSSAYRGQGTGELFF,TGTGCCAGCAGCTCGGCCTACAGGGGGCAAGGCACCGGGGAGCTGTTTTTT
TRBJ2-7,TRBV4-2,NA,NA,CASSQGRGTYEQYF,TGTGCCAGCAGCCAAGGGCGAGGGACCTACGAGCAGTACTTC
TRBJ1-2,TRBV6-5,NA,NA,CASSYGGLLNYGYTF,TGTGCCAGCAGTTACGGAGGCCTCCTCAACTATGGCTACACCTTC